The 21 T cell receptor beta chains below come from one sample, sequenced in a study of blood T cell repertoires in COVID-19. Sequencing was performed with immunoSEQ multiplex PCR; in TCRdb, only in-frame clones are kept and a portion is missing. The sample holds 180,000 or so clones, 86% seen once. The sample comprised PBMCs or T cells enriched from blood (not recorded which). The receptors shown here come from a middle-aged man with acute COVID-19.

This sequence joins TRBV7-6 and TRBJ2-1; no reliable D call. V was pared by 1 base and J by 3 bases, with 13 bases between. The germline V gene encodes CDR1 SGHVS and CDR2 FNYEAQ. The CDR3 is 16 amino acids. The CDR3 sequence is CASSLGPGSSYNEQFF. In DNA, the CDR3 is TGTGCCAGCAGCTTAGGACCCGGGTCAAGCTACAATGAGCAGTTCTTC.

The rearrangement joins TRBV7-6 to TRBJ2-7, with 10 bases that match TRBD1. With 1 base clipped from V and 4 bases from J, the junction kept 1 base outside the gene matches. This CDR3 region has 14 residues. Germline V gene sequence: CDR1 SGHVS, CDR2 FNYEAQ. Here the CDR3 reads CASSLGGQGYEQYF. Written as DNA, the CDR3 is TGTGCCAGCAGCTTAGGGGGACAGGGGTACGAGCAGTACTTC. The whole variable domain, remainder taken from reference TRBV7-6 and TRBJ2-7, is GAGVSQSPRYKVTKRGQDVALRCDPISGHVSLYWYRQALGQGPEFLTYFNYEAQQDKSGLPNDRFSAERPEGSISTLTIQRTEQRDSAMYRCASSLGGQGYEQYFGPGTRLTVT.

This rearrangement joins TRBV19 to TRBJ2-3; D is ambiguous. Germline lookup yields CDR1 LNHDA and CDR2 SQIVND (reference sequence). The V end lost 3 bases, the J end lost 2 bases, and 15 bases lay between the germline ends. The CDR3 length is 16 residues. The CDR3 DNA reads TGTGCCAGTAGTATGTATCCATCTCGGTCCACAGATACGCAGTATTTT. Amino acids: CASSMYPSRSTDTQYF.

This chain uses TRBV28 with TRBJ2-1; the match to TRBD1 covers 8 bases. The V segment lost 6 bases and the J segment 4 bases; nucleotides outside the gene matches: 14. The germline V gene encodes CDR1 MDHEN and CDR2 SYDVKM. The CDR3 has 17 residues. This CDR3 reads CASSPMGGGQGYNEQFF. CDR3 in DNA: TGTGCCAGCAGCCCCATGGGTGGTGGACAGGGATACAATGAGCAGTTCTTC.

The chain is built from TRBV29-1 and TRBJ2-7; 10 bases map to TRBD2. V shed 3 bases, J shed 4 bases, and the junction held 6 bases outside the gene matches. The CDR3 runs 14 residues. Germline CDR1 and CDR2: SQVTM and ANQGSEA. This CDR3 reads CSVDSSGSNYEQYF. CDR3 DNA: TGCAGCGTTGATTCTAGCGGGAGTAATTACGAGCAGTACTTC.

The rearrangement uses TRBV27 and TRBJ1-1; D uncertain. The CDR3 extends over 15 amino acids. Germline V gene sequence: CDR1 MNHEY, CDR2 SMNVEV (reference sequence). Trimming removed 5 bases at V and 2 bases at J, with 15 bases between. CDR3 bases: TGTGCCAGCAGTCCCCGGGAGCCAAGTAACACTGAAGCTTTCTTT. Amino acid sequence: CASSPREPSNTEAFF.

The chain combines TRBV7-8 with TRBJ1-5, with TRBD1 matching 9 bases. CDR3 size: 16 residues. Germline CDR1 SGHVS, CDR2 FQNEAQ. V was pared by 3 bases and J by 3 bases, with 6 bases of the junction left unmatched. CDR3 in DNA: TGTGCCAGCAGCTTTAGCGGGACAGGGAACAATCAGCCCCAGCATTTT. It yields the protein CASSFSGTGNNQPQHF. Based on the CDR3 plus reference TRBV7-8 and TRBJ1-5, the full variable domain is GAGVSQSPRYKVAKRGQDVALRCDPISGHVSLFWYQQALGQGPEFLTYFQNEAQLDKSGLPSDRFFAERPEGSVSTLKIQRTQQEDSAVYLCASSFSGTGNNQPQHFGDGTRLSIL.

The chain employs TRBV18 and TRBJ2-7; TRBD2 matches at 10 bases. This CDR3 contains 15 residues. The V and J ends lost 4 bases and 7 bases, in that order; junction bases with no gene match: 10. The germline V gene has CDR1 KGHSH and CDR2 LQKENI. CDR3 region: CASSLPSGREGEQYF. The CDR3 DNA reads TGTGCCAGCTCACTACCAAGCGGGAGGGAGGGTGAGCAGTACTTC. Combining the CDR3 with reference TRBV18 and TRBJ2-7 gives the whole variable domain NAGVMQNPRHLVRRRGQEARLRCSPMKGHSHVYWYRQLPEEGLKFMVYLQKENIIDESGMPKERFSAEFPKEGPSILRIQQVVRGDSAAYFCASSLPSGREGEQYFGPGTRLTVT.

CDR3 nucleotide sequence: TGTGCCAGCTCTACGGACAGTATGAACACTGAAGCTTTCTTT. Residues: CASSTDSMNTEAFF. The genes are TRBV3-1 (or the pseudogene TRBV3-2) and TRBJ1-1; TRBD1 might be the D (6 bases). The CDR3 is 14 residues long. Trimming left V 8 bases short and J 0 bases short, with 13 bases between. The germline gives CDR1 LGHDT, CDR2 YNNKEL (reference sequence).

The chain has TRBV9 and TRBJ2-1, with TRBD2 identical over 10 bases. CDR1 is SGDLS, CDR2 YYNGEE, per germline. The CDR3 extends over 15 amino acids. V was pared by 4 bases and J by 4 bases, with 5 bases of the junction left unmatched. The CDR3, as DNA: TGTGCCAGCAGCTTAGCGACTAGCGGGTACAATGAGCAGTTCTTC. Protein product: CASSLATSGYNEQFF. The entire variable domain, with the rest obtained from reference TRBV9 and TRBJ2-1, is as follows: DSGVTQTPKHLITATGQRVTLRCSPRSGDLSVYWYQQSLDQGLQFLIQYYNGEERAKGNILERFSAQQFPDLHSELNLSSLELGDSALYFCASSLATSGYNEQFFGPGTRLTVL.

The genes are TRBV5-1 and TRBJ2-1; possible D gene TRBD2, 6 bases. Germline assignment: CDR1 SGHRS and CDR2 YFSETQ. V shed 4 bases and J shed 2 bases, with 13 bases lying between them. The CDR3 covers 15 residues. Here the CDR3 reads CASSPSSSAYNEQFF. As DNA, the CDR3 is TGCGCCAGCAGCCCATCTTCTAGCGCCTACAATGAGCAGTTCTTC. Full variable domain (remainder filled in from reference TRBV5-1 and TRBJ2-1): KAGVTQTPRYLIKTRGQQVTLSCSPISGHRSVSWYQQTPGQGLQFLFEYFSETQRNKGNFPGRFSGRQFSNSRSEMNVSTLELGDSALYLCASSPSSSAYNEQFFGPGTRLTVL.

CDR3 amino acids: CASSEESGYGYTF. The CDR3 bases are TGCGCCAGCAGTGAGGAAAGCGGCTATGGCTACACCTTC. The rearrangement links TRBV10-1 to TRBJ1-2, with no clear D. This CDR3 is built from 13 residues. With 2 bases removed from V and 4 bases from J, the gap between germline ends came to 8 bases. In germline, CDR1 is WNHNN, CDR2 SYGVQD (reference sequence).

This clone has only a few counts. The J gene is TRBJ2-3, the V gene TRBV10-2; D is perhaps TRBD2 (6 bases). Germline V gene data show CDR1 as WSHSY and CDR2 as SAAADI. The CDR3 extends over 11 amino acids. The V end was cut by 7 bases, the J end by 8 bases, with 10 bases between. The CDR3 sequence is CASIIAATQYF. DNA of the CDR3: TGCGCCAGCATAATAGCGGCTACGCAGTATTTT.

The CDR3 coding sequence is TGCAGCGTTGAAGGGGACAGGTGGGAGACCCAGTACTTC. Translated, it gives CSVEGDRWETQYF. The V call is TRBV29-1, the J call TRBJ2-5; 8 nucleotides line up with TRBD1. Trimming cost V 1 base and J 5 bases; bases outside gene matches: 3. The CDR3 totals 13 residues. The germline V gene encodes CDR1 SQVTM and CDR2 ANQGSEA.

Here the CDR3 DNA reads TGTGCCAGCGCTATCGGGCAGGGGACTAGATCATTGAATGAGCAGTTCTTC. Translating it yields CASAIGQGTRSLNEQFF. The J gene is TRBJ2-1, the V gene TRBV5-5; 8 positions match TRBD2. CDR3 size: 17 residues. Losses at the gene ends were 7 bases for V and 7 bases for J; bases not matched to a gene: 19. Germline CDR1 reads SGHKS; CDR2 reads YYEKEE (reference sequence).

The chain is built from TRBV24-1 and TRBJ2-6, with D perhaps TRBD1 (6 bases). V gave up 3 bases and J gave up 0 bases, with 14 bases separating them. The CDR3 consists of 18 residues. Germline V gives CDR1 KGHDR, CDR2 SFDVKD. This CDR3 is CATSDVQGTNSGANVLTF. The CDR3 DNA is TGTGCCACCAGTGATGTCCAGGGGACCAACTCTGGGGCCAACGTCCTGACTTTC.

V is TRBV5-1 and J is TRBJ2-7; 9 nucleotides align to TRBD1. CDR1 SGHRS and CDR2 YFSETQ come from the germline V gene. The V segment lost 4 bases and the J segment 2 bases; nucleotides outside the gene matches: 4. The CDR3 is 14 amino acids. CDR3 DNA sequence: TGCGCCAGCAGCAGCAGGACAGGGGCCTACGAGCAGTACTTC. Translated: CASSSRTGAYEQYF.

The J gene is TRBJ2-1, the V gene TRBV27; 10 bases are a match to TRBD2. J gave up 0 bases and V 5 bases, and 10 bases lay outside the gene matches. CDR1 and CDR2 from the germline V gene are MNHEY and SMNVEV (reference sequence). The CDR3 has 18 residues. The DNA for the CDR3 is TGTGCCAGCAGTGTGAACCGGCGGACTAGCGGCTCCTACAATGAGCAGTTCTTC. Its protein is CASSVNRRTSGSYNEQFF.

This rearrangement joins TRBV15 to TRBJ2-2; the D is unclear. The germline V and J ends were trimmed by 6 bases and 2 bases, with 10 bases remaining between them. This CDR3 spans 14 amino acids. CDR1 LNHNV and CDR2 YYDKDF come from the germline V gene (reference sequence). CDR3 DNA sequence: TGTGCCACCAGGCCAACTTACAACACCGGGGAGCTGTTTTTT. This codes for CATRPTYNTGELFF.

J is TRBJ2-3 and V is TRBV4-1, with 8 bases that match TRBD1. The V and J ends lost 0 bases and 1 base, in that order; junction bases with no gene match: 9. CDR3 length: 18 residues. Germline-derived CDR1 and CDR2 are MGHRA and YSYEKL. The CDR3 here is CASSQDPTGGVGTDTQYF. The CDR3 nucleotides read TGCGCCAGCAGCCAAGACCCCACAGGGGGTGTAGGCACAGATACGCAGTATTTT.

The DNA for the CDR3 is TGTGCCAGCAGTTTCTCTCCAGAGACCCAGTACTTC. It is translated as CASSFSPETQYF. The V call is TRBV12-3 or TRBV12-4, the J call TRBJ2-5; D is ambiguous. The CDR3 totals 12 residues. The germline V and J ends were trimmed by 3 bases and 4 bases, with 6 bases remaining between them.